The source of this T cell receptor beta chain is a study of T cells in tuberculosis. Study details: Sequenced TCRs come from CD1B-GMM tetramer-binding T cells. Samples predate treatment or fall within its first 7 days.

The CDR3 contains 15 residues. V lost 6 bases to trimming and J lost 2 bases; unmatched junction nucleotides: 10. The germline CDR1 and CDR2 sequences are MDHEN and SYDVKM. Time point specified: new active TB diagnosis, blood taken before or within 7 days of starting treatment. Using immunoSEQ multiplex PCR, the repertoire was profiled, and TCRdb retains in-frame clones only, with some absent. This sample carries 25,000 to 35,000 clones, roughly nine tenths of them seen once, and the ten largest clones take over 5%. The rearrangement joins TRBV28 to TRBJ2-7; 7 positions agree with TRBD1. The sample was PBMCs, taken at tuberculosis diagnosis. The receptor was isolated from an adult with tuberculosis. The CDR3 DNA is TGTGCCAGCAGCCCCCCCGAGGGACAGCCCTACGAGCAGTACTTC. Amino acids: CASSPPEGQPYEQYF.